This paragraph reports one T cell receptor (beta chain). The target antigen is unknown. The data originate from a study of T cells after yellow fever vaccination. Study-level findings and limits: Weaker overall was a secondary response that nonetheless peaked faster, on day 5 versus 15. Post-booster reappearance was seen for most primary-vaccination clones (nearly 97% CD4, around 88% CD8). From the bulk population, abundant clonotypes could contaminate and appear within FACS-sorted repertoires.

Trimming took 0 bases from V and 3 from J, leaving 23 bases between them. The CDR3 spans 19 residues. Germline CDR1 reads GTSNPN; CDR2 reads SVGIG (reference sequence). TCRdb processed the 5' RACE reads anew with MiXCR; each CDR3 protein has one entry. The repertoire consists of hundreds of thousands of distinct CDR3 sequences, with less than 15% occurring once and the leading ten covering around 15%. This chain links TRBV30 with TRBJ2-2; no reliable D call. The clonotype comes from a man aged 25 to 45 who received the YFV17D yellow fever vaccine. Sequencing used PBMCs, obtained on the day of the yellow fever booster vaccination. The CDR3 sequence is CAWSVLLVWGDRDTGELFF. CDR3 bases: TGTGCCTGGAGTGTATTGTTGGTGTGGGGTGATAGGGACACCGGGGAGCTGTTTTTT.